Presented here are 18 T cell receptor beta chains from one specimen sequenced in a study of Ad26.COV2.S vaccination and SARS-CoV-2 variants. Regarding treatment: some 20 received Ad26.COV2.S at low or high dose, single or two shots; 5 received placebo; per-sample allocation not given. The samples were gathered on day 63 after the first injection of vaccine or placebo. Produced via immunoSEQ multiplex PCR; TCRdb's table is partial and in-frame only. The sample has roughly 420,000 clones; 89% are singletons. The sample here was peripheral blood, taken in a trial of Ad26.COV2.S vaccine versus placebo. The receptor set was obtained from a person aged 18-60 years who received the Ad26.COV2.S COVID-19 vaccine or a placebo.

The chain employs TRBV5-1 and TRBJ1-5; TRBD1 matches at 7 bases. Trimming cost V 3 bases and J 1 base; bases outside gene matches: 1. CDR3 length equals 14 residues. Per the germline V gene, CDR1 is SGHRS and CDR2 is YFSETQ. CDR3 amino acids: CASSSGGSNQPQHF. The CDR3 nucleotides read TGCGCCAGCAGCTCAGGGGGAAGCAATCAGCCCCAGCATTTT.

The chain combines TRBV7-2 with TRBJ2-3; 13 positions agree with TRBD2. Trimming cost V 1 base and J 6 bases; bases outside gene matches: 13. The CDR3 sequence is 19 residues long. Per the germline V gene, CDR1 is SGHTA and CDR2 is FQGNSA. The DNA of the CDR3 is TGTGCCAGCAGCTTAGAGACTAGCGGGGGGTTACGCGGGGCGGATACGCAGTATTTT. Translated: CASSLETSGGLRGADTQYF.

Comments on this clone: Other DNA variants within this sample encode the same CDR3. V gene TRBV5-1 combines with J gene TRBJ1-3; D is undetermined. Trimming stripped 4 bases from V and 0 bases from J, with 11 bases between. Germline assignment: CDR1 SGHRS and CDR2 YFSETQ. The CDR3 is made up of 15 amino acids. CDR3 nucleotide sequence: TGCGCCAGCAGCCTACGGACCGACTCTGGAAACACCATATATTTT. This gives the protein CASSLRTDSGNTIYF.

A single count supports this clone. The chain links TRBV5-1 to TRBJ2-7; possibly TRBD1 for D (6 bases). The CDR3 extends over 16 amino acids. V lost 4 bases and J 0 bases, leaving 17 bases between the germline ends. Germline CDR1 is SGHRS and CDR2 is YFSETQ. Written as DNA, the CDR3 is TGCGCCAGCAGCCAGAGGCCAAGGGACATCTCCTACGAGCAGTACTTC. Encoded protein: CASSQRPRDISYEQYF.

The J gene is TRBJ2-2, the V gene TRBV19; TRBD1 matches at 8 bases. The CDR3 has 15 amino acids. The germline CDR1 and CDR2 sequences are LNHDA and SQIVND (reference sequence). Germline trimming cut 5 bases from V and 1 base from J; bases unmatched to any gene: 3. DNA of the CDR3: TGTGCCAGTAGTCCCGGGACAGGGAACACCGGGGAGCTGTTTTTT. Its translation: CASSPGTGNTGELFF.

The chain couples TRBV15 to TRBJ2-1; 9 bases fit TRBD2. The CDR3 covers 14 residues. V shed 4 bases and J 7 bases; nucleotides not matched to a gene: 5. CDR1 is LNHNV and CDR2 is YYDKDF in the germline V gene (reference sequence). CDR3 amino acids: CATSMGLASNEQFF. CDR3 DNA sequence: TGTGCCACCAGCATGGGACTAGCATCGAATGAGCAGTTCTTC.

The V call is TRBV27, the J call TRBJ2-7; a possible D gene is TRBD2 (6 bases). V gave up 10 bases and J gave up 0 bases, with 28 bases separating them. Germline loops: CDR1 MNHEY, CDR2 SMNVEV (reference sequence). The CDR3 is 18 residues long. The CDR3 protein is CAIPLRHPPGVSSYEQYF. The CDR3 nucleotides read TGTGCCATCCCCCTAAGACACCCCCCGGGGGTGAGCTCCTACGAGCAGTACTTC.

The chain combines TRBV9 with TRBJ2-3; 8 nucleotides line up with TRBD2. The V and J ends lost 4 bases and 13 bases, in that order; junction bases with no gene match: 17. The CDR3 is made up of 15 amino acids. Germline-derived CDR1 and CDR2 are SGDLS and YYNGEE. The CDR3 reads CASSPLAGGPEGKYF. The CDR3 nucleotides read TGTGCCAGCAGCCCCTTGGCGGGGGGCCCAGAAGGGAAGTATTTT.

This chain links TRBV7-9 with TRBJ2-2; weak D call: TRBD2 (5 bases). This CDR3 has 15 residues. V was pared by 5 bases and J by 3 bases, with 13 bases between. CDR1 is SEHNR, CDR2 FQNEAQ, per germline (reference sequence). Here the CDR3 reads CASSTAGGYTGELFF. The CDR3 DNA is TGTGCCAGCAGCACGGCGGGTGGCTACACCGGGGAGCTGTTTTTT.

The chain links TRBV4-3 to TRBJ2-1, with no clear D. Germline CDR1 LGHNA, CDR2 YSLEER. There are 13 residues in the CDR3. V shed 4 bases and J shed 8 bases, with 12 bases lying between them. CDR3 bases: TGCGCCAGCAGCCCCGGAGCAGGATATGAGCAGTTCTTC. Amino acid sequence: CASSPGAGYEQFF.

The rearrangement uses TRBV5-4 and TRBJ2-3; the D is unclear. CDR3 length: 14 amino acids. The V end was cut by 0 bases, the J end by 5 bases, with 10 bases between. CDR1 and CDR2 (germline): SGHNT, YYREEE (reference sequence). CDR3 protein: CASSLGMIEDTQYF. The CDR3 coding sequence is TGTGCCAGCAGCTTGGGTATGATCGAAGATACGCAGTATTTT.

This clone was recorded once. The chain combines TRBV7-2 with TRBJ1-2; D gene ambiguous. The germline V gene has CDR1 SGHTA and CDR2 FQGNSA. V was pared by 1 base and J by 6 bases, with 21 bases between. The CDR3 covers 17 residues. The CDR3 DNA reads TGTGCCAGCAGCTTAGTCAGCAGCGGTGGGTGGCTACATGGCTACACCTTC. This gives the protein CASSLVSSGGWLHGYTF.

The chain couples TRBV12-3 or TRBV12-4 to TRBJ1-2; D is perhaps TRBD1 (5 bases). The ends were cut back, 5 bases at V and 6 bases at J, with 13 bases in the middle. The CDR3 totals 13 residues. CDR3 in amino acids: CASSRNSGNGYTF. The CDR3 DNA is TGTGCCAGCAGTAGGAACTCAGGGAATGGCTACACCTTC.

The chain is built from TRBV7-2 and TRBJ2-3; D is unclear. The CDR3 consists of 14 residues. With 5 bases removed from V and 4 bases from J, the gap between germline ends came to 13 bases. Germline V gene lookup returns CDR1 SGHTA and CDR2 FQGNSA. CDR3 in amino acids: CASSPEFFPDTQYF. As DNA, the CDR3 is TGTGCCAGCAGCCCCGAATTTTTTCCAGATACGCAGTATTTT.

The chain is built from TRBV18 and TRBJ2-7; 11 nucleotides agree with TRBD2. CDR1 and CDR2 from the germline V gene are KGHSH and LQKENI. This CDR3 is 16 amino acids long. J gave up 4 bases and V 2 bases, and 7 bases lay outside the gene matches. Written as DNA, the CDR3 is TGTGCCAGCTCACCAAGTAAGAGACTAGCGGGGTACGAGCAGTACTTC. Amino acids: CASSPSKRLAGYEQYF.

This CDR3 is CASSLWEGTGELFF. In nucleotides, the CDR3 is TGTGCCAGCAGTTTATGGGAAGGGACCGGGGAGCTGTTTTTT. This sequence joins TRBV28 and TRBJ2-2; D not certain. Per the germline V gene, CDR1 is MDHEN and CDR2 is SYDVKM. The length of the CDR3 is 14 residues. V lost 0 bases, J lost 5 bases, and 7 bases lay in between.

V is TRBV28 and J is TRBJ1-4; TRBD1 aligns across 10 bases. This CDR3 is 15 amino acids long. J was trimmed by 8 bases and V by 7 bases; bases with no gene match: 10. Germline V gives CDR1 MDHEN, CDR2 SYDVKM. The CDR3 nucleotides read TGTGCCAGCACAGATTCGGGACAGGGGTGGGAAAAACTGTTTTTT. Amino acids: CASTDSGQGWEKLFF.

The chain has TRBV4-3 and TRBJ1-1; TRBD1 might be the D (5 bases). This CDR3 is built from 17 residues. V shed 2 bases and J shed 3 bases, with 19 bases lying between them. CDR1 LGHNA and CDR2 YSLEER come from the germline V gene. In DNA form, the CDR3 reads TGCGCCAGCAGCCAATACTATGGGGCCAGATCGGACACTGAAGCTTTCTTT. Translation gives CASSQYYGARSDTEAFF.